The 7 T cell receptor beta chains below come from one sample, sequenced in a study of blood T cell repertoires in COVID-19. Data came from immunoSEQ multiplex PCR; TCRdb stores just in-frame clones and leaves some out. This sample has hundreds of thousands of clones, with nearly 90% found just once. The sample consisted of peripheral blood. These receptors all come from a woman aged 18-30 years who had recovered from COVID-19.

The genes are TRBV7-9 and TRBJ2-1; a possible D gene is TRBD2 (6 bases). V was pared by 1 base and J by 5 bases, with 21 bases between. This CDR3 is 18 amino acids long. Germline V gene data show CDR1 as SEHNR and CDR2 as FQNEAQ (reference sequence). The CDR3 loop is CASSLEWSRGNNDNEQFF. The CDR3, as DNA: TGTGCCAGCAGCTTAGAGTGGTCTCGCGGGAATAACGACAATGAGCAGTTCTTC. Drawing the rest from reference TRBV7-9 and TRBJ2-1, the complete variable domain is DTGVSQNPRHKITKRGQNVTFRCDPISEHNRLYWYRQTLGQGPEFLTYFQNEAQLEKSRLLSDRFSAERPKGSFSTLEIQRTEQGDSAMYLCASSLEWSRGNNDNEQFFGPGTRLTVL.

The CDR3 DNA sequence: TGTGCCAGCAGCTTAGCCGAAGGCAGGGGCTGGTTGGATGGCTACACCTTC. Its protein is CASSLAEGRGWLDGYTF. This rearrangement joins TRBV13 to TRBJ1-2; the D gene is possibly TRBD1 (6 bases). The CDR3 totals 17 residues. Germline CDR1 and CDR2: PRHDT and FYEKMQ (reference sequence). V was clipped by 1 base and J by 6 bases, with 21 bases between them.

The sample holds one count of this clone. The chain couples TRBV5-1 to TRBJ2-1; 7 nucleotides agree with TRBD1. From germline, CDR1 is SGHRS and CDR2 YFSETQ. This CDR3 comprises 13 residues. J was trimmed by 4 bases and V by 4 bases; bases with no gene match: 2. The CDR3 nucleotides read TGCGCCAGCAGCCGGGGACAGTACAATGAGCAGTTCTTC. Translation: CASSRGQYNEQFF.

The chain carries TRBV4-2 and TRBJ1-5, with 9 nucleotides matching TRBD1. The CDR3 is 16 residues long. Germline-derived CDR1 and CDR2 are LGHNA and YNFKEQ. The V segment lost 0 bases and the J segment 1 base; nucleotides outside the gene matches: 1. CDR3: CASSQEQGASNQPQHF. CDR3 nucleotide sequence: TGTGCCAGCAGCCAAGAACAGGGGGCGAGCAATCAGCCCCAGCATTTT.

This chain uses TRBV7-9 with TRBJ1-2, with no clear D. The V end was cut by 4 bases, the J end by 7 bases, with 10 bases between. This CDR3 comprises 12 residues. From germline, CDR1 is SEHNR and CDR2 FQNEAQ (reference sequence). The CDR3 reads CASSSAGSGYTF. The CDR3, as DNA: TGTGCCAGCAGCTCTGCGGGGTCTGGCTACACCTTC.

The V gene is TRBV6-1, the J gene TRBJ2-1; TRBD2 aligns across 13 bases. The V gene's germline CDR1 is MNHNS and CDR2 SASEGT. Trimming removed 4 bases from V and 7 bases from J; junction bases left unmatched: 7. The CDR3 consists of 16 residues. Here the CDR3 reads CASSGRGTSGTNEQFF. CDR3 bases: TGTGCCAGCAGTGGACGAGGGACTAGCGGGACGAATGAGCAGTTCTTC.

The CDR3 protein is CASSQAPTTRGSGNEQFF. The CDR3 region has the DNA TGCGCCAGCAGCCAAGCGCCTACCACTAGAGGGTCTGGCAATGAGCAGTTCTTC. The chain combines TRBV4-3 with TRBJ2-1, with D possibly TRBD2 on 5 matching bases. Germline V gene data show CDR1 as LGHNA and CDR2 as YSLEER. This CDR3 spans 18 amino acids. The V end was cut by 1 base, the J end by 6 bases, with 22 bases between.